The clone carrying this TCR beta chain was detected only a few times. Trimming pared 3 bases from V and 5 bases from J, leaving 11 bases between. Germline V lookup: CDR1 KGHSH, CDR2 LQKENI. This CDR3 spans 13 amino acids. This entry belongs to a study of T-cell memory formation after mild COVID-19. TCR alpha and TCR beta cDNA libraries carrying sample barcodes and UMIs came from 5'RACE with constant-segment primers. TCRdb ran MiXCR on the 5' RACE reads and lists one entry per CDR3 protein. The sample lists roughly 600,000 distinct CDR3 sequences, roughly 18% occurring once. The V gene is TRBV18, the J gene TRBJ2-7; D possibly uses TRBD1 or TRBD2 (5 bases each). Sequenced material: PBMCs or a T cell subset sorted from them (not recorded which). This receptor was obtained from an adult woman who had mild COVID-19 (a few samples of this study predate the infection). Cell type and time point are not known. The DNA for the CDR3 is TGTGCCAGCTCACCGGGGGTTCGGGACGAGCAGTACTTC. Its translation is CASSPGVRDEQYF. The variable domain in full, with the rest retrieved from reference TRBV18 and TRBJ2-7, is NAGVMQNPRHLVRRRGQEARLRCSPMKGHSHVYWYRQLPEEGLKFMVYLQKENIIDESGMPKERFSAEFPKEGPSILRIQQVVRGDSAAYFCASSPGVRDEQYFGPGTRLTVT.